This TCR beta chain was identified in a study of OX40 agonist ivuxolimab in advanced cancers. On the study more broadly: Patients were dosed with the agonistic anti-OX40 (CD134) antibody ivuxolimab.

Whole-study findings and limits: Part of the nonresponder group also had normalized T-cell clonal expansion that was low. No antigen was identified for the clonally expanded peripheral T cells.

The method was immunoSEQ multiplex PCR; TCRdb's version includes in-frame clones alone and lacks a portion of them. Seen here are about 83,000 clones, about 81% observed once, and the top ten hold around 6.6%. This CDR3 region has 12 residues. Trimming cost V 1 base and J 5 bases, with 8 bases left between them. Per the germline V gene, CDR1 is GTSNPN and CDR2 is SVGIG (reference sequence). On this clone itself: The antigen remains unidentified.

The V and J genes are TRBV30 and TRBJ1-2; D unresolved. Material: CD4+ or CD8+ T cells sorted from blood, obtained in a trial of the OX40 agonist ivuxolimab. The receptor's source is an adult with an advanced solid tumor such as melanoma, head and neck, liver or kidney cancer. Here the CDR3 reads CAWSGTTYGYTF. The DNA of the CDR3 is TGTGCCTGGAGTGGAACCACGTATGGCTACACCTTC.